This TCR beta chain was found in a study of blood T cell repertoires in COVID-19. Study summary: Collection of acute and convalescent COVID-19 samples took place in the United States, Italy and Spain. PBMCs, B-cell-depleted T cells, or T cells were the source of the cDNA or gDNA that made up the material.

Germline CDR1 is SGHTA and CDR2 is FQGNSA. The CDR3 covers 13 residues. The germline V and J ends were trimmed by 1 base and 6 bases, with 7 bases remaining between them. As originally analysed: Estimation of nucleated cell counts was performed using reference gene primer amplification. TCRdb keeps only in-frame clones here, not all; method: immunoSEQ multiplex PCR. D and trimming come from the DNA, and the V and J calls and clone size come from that table. This sample has about 26,000 clones, with 81% found just once. Sample: peripheral blood. The chain joins TRBV7-2 to TRBJ2-1; no definite D call. The receptor comes from a man aged 50 to 59 with active or convalescent COVID-19. CDR3 DNA sequence: TGTGCCAGCAGCTTAGTGGCCTCCAATGAGCAGTTCTTC. Encoded protein: CASSLVASNEQFF.